This T cell receptor (beta chain) originates from a study of OX40 agonist ivuxolimab in advanced cancers. Whole-study results and caveats: It was not determined which antigens were specifically recognized by the peripheral T cells that had undergone clonal expansion.

Sequencing used immunoSEQ multiplex PCR; TCRdb keeps in-frame clones, though not all of them. The repertoire holds approximately 79,000 clones, with around 94% as singletons. Worth noting for this clone: The antigen is not known.

Germline V gene lookup returns CDR1 MGHRA and CDR2 YSYEKL. CDR3 length: 16 amino acids. Trimming left V 4 bases short and J 3 bases short, with 15 bases between. The sample here was CD4+ or CD8+ T cells sorted from blood, taken in a trial of the OX40 agonist ivuxolimab. The clonotype was recovered from an adult with an advanced solid tumor such as melanoma, head and neck, liver or kidney cancer. The rearrangement links TRBV4-1 to TRBJ2-2; maybe TRBD2 (7 bases). The CDR3 sequence: CASSPLGGPDTGELFF. DNA for the CDR3: TGCGCCAGCAGCCCTCTCGGGGGGCCAGACACCGGGGAGCTGTTTTTT.